Below, 31 T cell receptor beta chains from the same sample are listed, as sequenced in a study of T cells in Graves' hyperthyroidism and ophthalmopathy. The source material, RNA transcripts, was used to amplify TCR beta CDR3 regions. HTBI primers drove first-round RT-PCR of the TCR CDR3. From the multiplex PCR reads, TCRdb called clonotypes with MiXCR, one entry per CDR3 protein. This table has some 500,000 distinct CDR3 sequences, roughly an eighth appearing once. Sequenced material: blood. The origin of the receptors is a woman aged 18-29 years with Graves' hyperthyroidism.

The table lists this clonotype with many counts. The genes are TRBV24-1 and TRBJ2-1; tentatively, D is TRBD1 or TRBD2 (6 bases each). The CDR3 has 15 amino acids. The germline CDR1 and CDR2 sequences are KGHDR and SFDVKD. V was clipped by 8 bases and J by 9 bases, with 22 bases between them. CDR3 sequence (DNA): TGTGCCACCACCGAGGGGGGAGGAGGTTTAGGTGAGCAGTTCTTC. Translation gives CATTEGGGGLGEQFF.

The chain joins TRBV5-1 to TRBJ2-1; 14 nucleotides match TRBD2. The CDR3 contains 15 residues. Germline assignment: CDR1 SGHRS and CDR2 YFSETQ. V lost 6 bases, J lost 9 bases, and 8 bases stayed unmatched. The CDR3 sequence: CASTPGLAGGLEQFF. The CDR3 DNA sequence: TGCGCCAGCACCCCCGGACTAGCGGGAGGCCTTGAGCAGTTCTTC. The full variable domain, in which reference TRBV5-1 and TRBJ2-1 provide the parts outside the CDR3, is KAGVTQTPRYLIKTRGQQVTLSCSPISGHRSVSWYQQTPGQGLQFLFEYFSETQRNKGNFPGRFSGRQFSNSRSEMNVSTLELGDSALYLCASTPGLAGGLEQFFGPGTRLTVL.

This clonotype was detected a few times. J is TRBJ1-1 and V is TRBV7-8; TRBD1 aligns across 7 bases. This CDR3 comprises 14 residues. Germline V lookup: CDR1 SGHVS, CDR2 FQNEAQ. J lost 1 base, V lost 4 bases, and 3 bases had no gene match. CDR3 region: CASSYRGQNTEAFF. DNA of the CDR3: TGTGCCAGCAGCTACAGGGGACAGAACACTGAAGCTTTCTTT. The variable domain in full, with the rest retrieved from reference TRBV7-8 and TRBJ1-1, is GAGVSQSPRYKVAKRGQDVALRCDPISGHVSLFWYQQALGQGPEFLTYFQNEAQLDKSGLPSDRFFAERPEGSVSTLKIQRTQQEDSAVYLCASSYRGQNTEAFFGQGTRLTVV.

This clonotype showed up many times. The chain employs TRBV20-1 and TRBJ1-2, with D perhaps matching TRBD1 (5 bases). V shed 6 bases and J shed 4 bases, with 15 bases lying between them. The CDR3 loop spans 13 amino acids. CDR1 and CDR2 from the germline V gene are DFQATT and SNEGSKA (reference sequence). The CDR3 sequence is CSAPPPGPYGYTF. The CDR3 DNA reads TGCAGTGCACCGCCCCCAGGGCCCTATGGCTACACCTTC.

This clonotype appeared many times. The V call is TRBV12-5, the J call TRBJ1-2; possibly TRBD1 for D (5 bases). The CDR3 loop spans 13 amino acids. Germline loops: CDR1 LGHNT, CDR2 FRNRAP. The V end was cut by 6 bases, the J end by 4 bases, with 12 bases between. CDR3 DNA sequence: TGTGCTAGTGGATCGGAGGGGCTCTATGGCTACACCTTC. Protein product: CASGSEGLYGYTF.

This clonotype was picked up many times. The V and J genes are TRBV30 and TRBJ1-1, with D hard to call. Trimming left V 5 bases short and J 0 bases short, with 13 bases between. Germline V gene data show CDR1 as GTSNPN and CDR2 as SVGIG (reference sequence). This CDR3 region has 14 residues. The CDR3 reads CAWDQAPVNTEAFF. The DNA for the CDR3 is TGTGCCTGGGACCAGGCGCCGGTGAACACTGAAGCTTTCTTT.

This clonotype was found many times. The V gene is TRBV12-3 or TRBV12-4, the J gene TRBJ1-2; perhaps TRBD1 as D (5 bases). The CDR3 totals 16 residues. Trimming left V 6 bases short and J 2 bases short, with 19 bases between. The CDR3 region has the DNA TGTGCCAGCAGATCTCCCGGAGGTGCAGGGAACTATGGCTACACCTTC. Translated: CASRSPGGAGNYGYTF.

The J gene is TRBJ2-2, the V gene TRBV6-4; TRBD2 agrees at 14 bases. Trimming removed 4 bases from V and 8 bases from J; junction bases left unmatched: 15. The CDR3 runs to 19 residues. Germline V CDR1 and CDR2: MRHNA, SNTAGT. CDR3 sequence (DNA): TGTGCCAGCAGTGTTGTTCCAGCGGGACTAGCGGGAGTTCCGGGGGAGCTGTTTTTT. Amino acid sequence: CASSVVPAGLAGVPGELFF.

The sample holds many counts of this clonotype. The chain joins TRBV12-3 or TRBV12-4 to TRBJ1-5, with D perhaps TRBD1 (5 bases). The V end lost 7 bases, the J end lost 6 bases, and 10 bases lay between the germline ends. This CDR3 is built from 12 residues. The CDR3 reads CASIGHRQPQHF. For the CDR3, the DNA is TGTGCCAGCATAGGACATCGTCAGCCCCAGCATTTT.

This clonotype was recorded a few times. The chain combines TRBV9 with TRBJ1-5; weak D call: TRBD1 (6 bases). CDR1 is SGDLS, CDR2 YYNGEE, per germline. CDR3 length: 13 residues. V dropped 3 bases and J dropped 8 bases, with 12 bases sitting between them. The CDR3 loop reads CASSEGGMEPQHF. Here the CDR3 DNA reads TGTGCCAGCAGCGAAGGGGGAATGGAGCCCCAGCATTTT.

The table lists this clonotype with many counts. The rearrangement joins TRBV5-6 to TRBJ2-7, with D hard to call. Germline V CDR1 and CDR2: SGHDT, YYEEEE. The V and J ends lost 0 bases and 3 bases respectively, with 10 bases between them. This CDR3 spans 14 amino acids. CDR3 sequence (DNA): TGTGCCAGCAGCTTGGAGAGTAGGGTCTACGAGCAGTACGTC. Translating gives CASSLESRVYEQYV.

This chain connects TRBV6-5 to TRBJ2-3, with 16 bases matching TRBD2. V gave up 0 bases and J gave up 1 base; unmatched junction bases: 4. In germline, CDR1 is MNHEY, CDR2 SVGAGI. The CDR3 has 19 amino acids. CDR3 bases: TGTGCCAGCAGTTACTCGAAAGGGACTAGCGGGAGGGGCACAGATACGCAGTATTTT. This encodes CASSYSKGTSGRGTDTQYF.

In its sample, this clonotype was seen many times. The rearrangement joins TRBV7-3 to TRBJ2-3; no definite D call. V gave up 4 bases and J gave up 2 bases, with 10 bases separating them. The germline CDR1 and CDR2 sequences are SGHTA and FQGTGA. The CDR3 sequence is 14 residues long. The CDR3 is CASSSRTNTDTQYF. CDR3 coding DNA: TGTGCCAGCAGCTCAAGGACGAACACAGATACGCAGTATTTT. Supplemented by reference TRBV7-3 and TRBJ2-3, the full variable domain reads GAGVSQTPSNKVTEKGKYVELRCDPISGHTALYWYRQSLGQGPEFLIYFQGTGAADDSGLPNDRFFAVRPEGSVSTLKIQRTERGDSAVYLCASSSRTNTDTQYFGPGTRLTVL.

This clonotype was seen many times. The chain couples TRBV3-1 to TRBJ2-5; 9 nucleotides align to TRBD1. This CDR3 spans 17 amino acids. Germline V CDR1 and CDR2: LGHDT, YNNKEL (reference sequence). Trimming at V came to 2 bases and at J to 2 bases, leaving 9 bases not matched to a gene. CDR3 in DNA: TGTGCCAGCAGCCAACCCCTACAGGGGGCCCGACAAGAGACCCAGTACTTC. Translating it yields CASSQPLQGARQETQYF.

This clonotype was seen more than once but under ten times. The chain recombines TRBV24-1 with TRBJ1-5; possibly TRBD1 for D (5 bases). The CDR3 totals 13 residues. V was cut by 6 bases and J by 5 bases, with 10 bases left in between. Looked up from germline, CDR1 is KGHDR and CDR2 is SFDVKD. CDR3 nucleotides: TGTGCCACCAGTTGGGGCAGAGATCAGCCCCAGCATTTT. It specifies CATSWGRDQPQHF.

The sample holds many counts of this clonotype. V is TRBV3-1 and J is TRBJ2-1; D is possibly TRBD1 (6 bases). The V gene's germline CDR1 is LGHDT and CDR2 YNNKEL (reference sequence). This CDR3 contains 15 residues. The V end was cut by 2 bases, the J end by 3 bases, with 11 bases between. CDR3 DNA sequence: TGTGCCAGCAGCCAACAGGGACACCTCTACAATGAGCAGTTCTTC. Amino acids: CASSQQGHLYNEQFF.

Concerning this clonotype itself: Given a much more abundant clone one base away, this may be a read error. The rearrangement joins TRBV30 to TRBJ1-3; the D gene is possibly TRBD1 (5 bases). Germline V lookup: CDR1 GTSNPN, CDR2 SVGIG (reference sequence). This CDR3 is 12 amino acids long. In DNA form, the CDR3 reads TGTGCCTGGAGTGTCTACTTGGACACCATATGTTTT. This translates into CAWSVYLDTICF.

This clonotype has at least ten counts. This sequence joins TRBV24-1 and TRBJ2-1; D tentatively fits TRBD1 or TRBD2 (5 bases each). Trimming took off 5 bases at V and 8 bases at J, with 18 bases between the two ends. This CDR3 is 15 amino acids long. Germline CDR1 and CDR2: KGHDR and SFDVKD. The CDR3 loop is CATSGSTPGTDEQFF. The CDR3 DNA sequence: TGTGCCACCAGTGGCAGCACACCCGGGACGGATGAGCAGTTCTTC.

This clonotype was picked up many times. The chain combines TRBV30 with TRBJ2-1, with unresolved D. Germline lookup yields CDR1 GTSNPN and CDR2 SVGIG (reference sequence). The CDR3 is made up of 13 amino acids. The germline V and J ends were trimmed by 5 bases and 0 bases, with 8 bases remaining between them. The CDR3 loop reads CAWCGSSYNEQFF. CDR3 sequence (DNA): TGTGCCTGGTGCGGAAGCTCCTACAATGAGCAGTTCTTC.

As concerns this clonotype: This may come from a read error, since a much larger clone is one base off. The chain couples TRBV18 to TRBJ1-2; D remains unclear. Germline CDR1 and CDR2: KGHSH and LQKENI. This CDR3 is 11 amino acids long. Deletions cut 2 bases from V and 8 bases from J, with 6 bases between. CDR3 sequence: CASSPGEGYTF. As DNA, the CDR3 is TGTGCCAGCTCACCAGGGGAGGGCTACACCTTC.

At least ten counts were recorded for this clonotype. CDR3 nucleotide sequence: TGTGCCAGCAGCTCGGGGGAGGGGGGCTGGGACACTGAAGCTTTCTTT. This encodes CASSSGEGGWDTEAFF. The chain carries TRBV5-6 and TRBJ1-1; D perhaps matches TRBD1 (6 bases). The CDR3 is 16 amino acids. The germline CDR1 and CDR2 sequences are SGHDT and YYEEEE. V was shortened by 3 bases and J by 3 bases, with 18 bases between the two germline ends.

This clonotype was detected ten times or more. The V and J genes are TRBV20-1 and TRBJ2-7, with 9 bases matching TRBD1. The CDR3 spans 14 residues. The ends lost 6 bases at V and 3 bases at J; junction bases unmatched: 9. CDR1 DFQATT and CDR2 SNEGSKA come from the germline V gene (reference sequence). CDR3 in amino acids: CSARSGQGGYEQYV. As DNA, the CDR3 is TGCAGTGCGCGTTCGGGACAGGGCGGCTACGAGCAGTACGTC.

This chain connects TRBV3-1 to TRBJ1-1, with D unresolved. The V gene's germline CDR1 is LGHDT and CDR2 YNNKEL (reference sequence). V was cut by 1 base and J by 5 bases, with 14 bases left in between. There are 15 residues in the CDR3. The CDR3 loop reads CASSQGRSGGTEAFF. The CDR3 region has the DNA TGTGCCAGCAGCCAAGGACGATCGGGAGGGACTGAAGCTTTCTTT.

This clonotype has just a few counts. The chain links TRBV10-3 to TRBJ2-3; 9 bases map to TRBD2. The CDR3 loop spans 15 amino acids. V lost 4 bases and J lost 2; bases outside the gene matches: 4. Per germline, CDR1 ENHRY and CDR2 SYGVKD. Here the CDR3 DNA reads TGTGCCATCAGTGCACTAGCGGGCGTCACAGATACGCAGTATTTT. This gives the protein CAISALAGVTDTQYF.

This clonotype was seen ten or more times. This rearrangement joins TRBV5-1 to TRBJ2-5; TRBD2 matches at 8 bases. Unmatched junction bases numbered 7, after V lost 1 base and J lost 2 bases. This CDR3 spans 16 amino acids. Germline V gene data show CDR1 as SGHRS and CDR2 as YFSETQ. The CDR3 sequence: CASSLTISGIQETQYF. For the CDR3, the DNA is TGCGCCAGCAGCTTGACGATTAGCGGGATTCAAGAGACCCAGTACTTC.

Many counts were recorded for this clonotype. V and J are TRBV7-6 and TRBJ2-7, with 9 bases aligning to TRBD2. The germline V gene encodes CDR1 SGHVS and CDR2 FNYEAQ. CDR3 size: 17 residues. Trimming took 1 base from V and 2 from J; bases not matched to a gene: 9. The CDR3: CASSLVVSGSLTYEQYF. Written as DNA, the CDR3 is TGTGCCAGCAGCTTAGTAGTTAGCGGGAGCCTCACCTACGAGCAGTACTTC.

At least ten counts were recorded for this clonotype. The chain is built from TRBV15 and TRBJ1-1; D remains ambiguous. Looked up from germline, CDR1 is LNHNV and CDR2 is YYDKDF (reference sequence). The CDR3 length is 14 residues. Trimming cost V 5 bases and J 0 bases, with 10 bases left between them. The CDR3 DNA follows: TGTGCCACCAGCTCCCGTTCCTTGAACACTGAAGCTTTCTTT. This gives the protein CATSSRSLNTEAFF.

This chain links TRBV12-3 or TRBV12-4 with TRBJ2-7; 9 bases agree with TRBD2. CDR3 size: 14 residues. The ends lost 7 bases at V and 4 bases at J; junction bases unmatched: 8. The CDR3, as DNA: TGTGCCAGCAACTCCCGCGGGGGGGGGTACGAGCAGTACGTC. It is translated as CASNSRGGGYEQYV.

The chain recombines TRBV19 with TRBJ2-1, with D tentatively TRBD2 (5 bases). In germline, CDR1 is LNHDA, CDR2 SQIVND (reference sequence). This CDR3 is 18 amino acids long. V lost 0 bases, J lost 0 bases, and 15 bases lay in between. As DNA, the CDR3 is TGTGCCAGTAGTATAGATCAACGGGGTTTAGGCTCCTACAATGAGCAGTTCTTC. Translated: CASSIDQRGLGSYNEQFF.

The chain is built from TRBV28 and TRBJ2-3, with TRBD2 identical over 11 bases. The CDR3 has 16 amino acids. Trimming cost V 8 bases and J 4 bases; bases outside gene matches: 11. The germline gives CDR1 MDHEN, CDR2 SYDVKM. CDR3 loop: CASVNSGRALPDTQYF. CDR3 in DNA: TGTGCCAGCGTGAATAGCGGGAGGGCCCTCCCAGATACGCAGTATTTT.

This clonotype was detected many times. The chain is built from TRBV7-9 and TRBJ1-2; D unclear. Trimming stripped 3 bases from V and 7 bases from J, with 12 bases between. The CDR3 totals 13 residues. Per the germline V gene, CDR1 is SEHNR and CDR2 is FQNEAQ (reference sequence). The CDR3 loop reads CASSFSQDGGYTF. The CDR3 DNA reads as TGTGCCAGCAGCTTCAGCCAGGACGGTGGCTACACCTTC.